This T cell receptor beta chain was sequenced in a study of cytomegalovirus exposure and HLA in healthy donors. General study results and limits: The analysis excluded some indistinguishable V segments, including TRBV6-2 and TRBV6-3. Across donors, presence/absence analyses took sequencing depth to be roughly uniform.

As concerns this clone: Antigen specificity is unknown.

Donors counted as nominally healthy when sampled, yet unrecorded immune exposures were likely. 60 Vbeta and 13 Jbeta primers were used in PCR. The data were produced by immunoSEQ multiplex PCR, yet TCRdb's version contains in-frame clones alone and is incomplete. Of roughly 160,000 clones listed, roughly 80% are singletons. V trimming: 0 bases; J trimming: 4 bases; junction bases outside the gene matches: 7. This CDR3 contains 19 residues. The germline CDR1 and CDR2 sequences are SGHTA and FQGNSA. The chain joins TRBV7-2 to TRBJ2-2; TRBD2 matches at 14 bases. The clonotype originates from a male donor in good health and CMV-seronegative. Specimen: PBMCs. In DNA form, the CDR3 reads TGTGCCAGCAGCTTAGCGTATCGACTAGCGGGAGGGGTCACCGGGGAGCTGTTTTTT. Translation: CASSLAYRLAGGVTGELFF. The variable domain in full, with the rest retrieved from reference TRBV7-2 and TRBJ2-2, is GAGVSQSPSNKVTEKGKDVELRCDPISGHTALYWYRQSLGQGLEFLIYFQGNSAPDKSGLPSDRFSAERTGGSVSTLTIQRTQQEDSAVYLCASSLAYRLAGGVTGELFFGEGSRLTVL.